This T cell receptor (beta chain) was profiled in a study of circulating CD8 cells and anti-PD-1 response in melanoma (dated by TCRdb to about 2020). Regarding the complete study: Nivolumab was given to patients intravenously at 3 mg/kg every 2 weeks. In on-treatment samples, a biotinylated anti-human IgG4 antibody was used to detect PD-1. Patients with complete or partial responses were counted as responders, while patients with stable or progressive disease (RECIST v1.1) were counted as non-responders. Of the approximately 13 patients in the melanoma cohort, seven received anti-PD-1 as first-line therapy and six had prior targeted therapy or immunotherapy. The TCR repertoire analysis included some eleven melanoma patients, of whom 7 were non-responders and 4 were responders. What the authors observed across the whole study: Repertoires were largely private between subsets, with under 7.5% of TRB clonotypes shared at M1; sharing was highest between DPOS and TIGIT. Since no tumor material could be accessed, the researchers instead assessed tumor reactivity using peptide assays on expanded sorted subsets. The published TCR repertoire comparisons used only baseline and M1 samples from a small cohort with few responders. Because of limited material, replicates were generally not included when the experiments were performed. The cohort included both treatment-naive and previously treated patients, and the authors noted that this mix could influence results. The DNEG repertoire was the most diverse; PD-1 and DPOS showed similar, higher clonality, and TIGIT repertoires were the least diverse.

The CDR3 starts with the cysteine, ends with the phenylalanine, and has 16 residues. The entry retains the CDR3 DNA only, 48 bases that are in frame from base 1. The germline V gene yields SNHLY for CDR1 and FYNNEI for CDR2. At the junction V is shortened by 0 bases and J by 0 bases, with 12 bases in between. Judged by its sample share, this clonotype qualifies as large (0.1 to 1%). Its recognized antigen is unknown. Base-call qualities are not available, and no considerably larger clone is one nucleotide away. Instrument on record: NextSeq 500. TCR libraries were prepared from about 16 ng of total RNA with the QIAseq Immune Repertoire RNA Library Kit, Human TCR Panel. Sequencing of the TCR libraries was done on an Illumina NextSeq with a Mid Output V2 kit and asymmetric 261x41 paired-end reads. Every TCR library was diluted to about 4.1 nM, then pooled, denatured and loaded at roughly 1 pM. Under the source paper's analysis protocol: Processing of the TCR FASTQ files took place in the QIAGEN GeneGlobe Data Analysis Center, and downstream analysis was done in R 3.5.2. Clonality was computed as one minus Shannon entropy normalized by the log of the number of unique productive sequences. TRA or TRB clonotypes differing in abundance between baseline and M1 were identified within each subset by Fisher exact tests at 5% FDR. Clonotypes with differential abundance were put into four groups: emerging, expanding, contracting or non-expanding/contracting. Morisita's overlap index was used to measure repertoire overlap between patients. TCRdb ran its own pipeline on the public reads, namely fastp trimming at Q25 and MiXCR clone calling, and kept in-frame beta chains. CDR3 protein duplicates are merged, each entry listing the most common genes and DNA. V and J calls and clone size were set by TCRdb, not the authors. The sample table lists several hundred distinct CDR3 sequences, 6% to 8.5% of them with a count of one. 13% of the sample comes from the top ten.

Using a BD FACSAria II cell sorter, four subsets defined by PD-1 and/or TIGIT were sorted from live CD3+CD8+TCRalphabeta+ cells. To characterize relevance to anti-PD-1 therapy response, circulating CD8 T cells were sorted into four subsets based on PD-1 and TIGIT expression. For every sorted CD8 T-cell subset, sequencing covered both the TCR alpha and the TCR beta chains. Peripheral blood was drawn before the first anti-PD-1 injection and after two and four injections. PBMCs were immediately isolated by Ficoll gradient centrifugation. Until use, PBMCs were kept cryopreserved in liquid nitrogen in RPMI containing approximately 20% FCS and around 10% DMSO. Thawed PBMCs were stained with a viability dye and antibodies against CD3, CD8alpha, TCRalphabeta, PD-1 and TIGIT. The RNeasy Kit was used to extract total RNA, and all samples had a RIN greater than 7.

The sequence came from a human donor with melanoma. Sequenced here: CD8+ T cells from PBMCs, sampled at baseline or after one month of anti-PD-1 therapy (not recorded which). The rearranged segments are TRBV2 and TRBJ2-7; a tentative D match to TRBD1 spans 5 bases. At the DNA level, the sequence is TGTGCCAGCAGTGAAGCGGACACCGTGAGCTCCTACGAGCAGTACTTC. This codes for CASSEADTVSSYEQYF.